The 14 T cell receptor beta chains below come from one sample, sequenced in a study of T cells in Graves' hyperthyroidism and ophthalmopathy (dated by TCRdb to between 2018 and 2021). Libraries were constructed by multiplex PCR. The sequencer was an Illumina HiSeq 2000. Amplification of TCR beta CDR3 regions was carried out from RNA transcripts. The first round of RT-PCR for the TCR CDR3 was performed with the HTBI primer set and the Qiagen OneStep RT-PCR kit. TCRdb reworked the public reads: Q25 trimming with fastp, MiXCR clone assembly, productive beta chains retained. Identical CDR3 protein sequences are pooled into one entry, listed with their most common genes and DNA. Counted in this sample were approximately 740,000 distinct CDR3 sequences; about 14% of them appeared once. The top ten clonotypes cover roughly a tenth of the sample. Sequenced sample: blood. The receptors here all came from a woman under 30 with Graves' hyperthyroidism.

This clonotype was found a few times. J is TRBJ2-1 and V is TRBV28; TRBD2 agrees at 10 bases. There are 16 residues in the CDR3. CDR1 is MDHEN, CDR2 SYDVKM, per germline. Germline trimming cut 2 bases from V and 4 bases from J; bases unmatched to any gene: 5. CDR3 sequence (DNA): TGTGCCAGCAGTTTACTAGCGGGAGATTTATACAATGAGCAGTTCTTC. Its translation is CASSLLAGDLYNEQFF.

J is TRBJ1-4 and V is TRBV12-3 or TRBV12-4, with D perhaps TRBD1 (5 bases). The CDR3 loop spans 13 amino acids. The germline V and J ends were trimmed by 7 bases and 10 bases, with 16 bases remaining between them. The CDR3, as DNA: TGTGCCAGCACCCTACTGGGTGGGGGAAAACTGTTTTTT. It specifies CASTLLGGGKLFF.

In its sample, this clonotype was seen a few times. The chain uses TRBV29-1 and TRBJ2-3; TRBD2 matches at 7 bases. This CDR3 region has 13 residues. V dropped 8 bases and J dropped 2; count of bases not matched to a gene: 7. Germline V gives CDR1 SQVTM, CDR2 ANQGSEA. The DNA of the CDR3 is TGCAGCTCGGCGGGGGTCCTCACAGATACGCAGTATTTT. Translating it yields CSSAGVLTDTQYF.

This clonotype showed up many times. The V and J genes are TRBV20-1 and TRBJ1-2; D may be TRBD1 (5 bases). Germline values: CDR1 DFQATT, CDR2 SNEGSKA (reference sequence). The V end lost 2 bases, the J end lost 8 bases, and 18 bases lay between the germline ends. The CDR3 runs to 14 residues. CDR3 residues: CSARSVGGTGGYTF. Written as DNA, the CDR3 is TGCAGTGCTAGAAGTGTGGGAGGGACGGGCGGCTACACCTTC.

J is TRBJ1-5 and V is TRBV28; 7 bases align to TRBD1. Germline V gene sequence: CDR1 MDHEN, CDR2 SYDVKM. The V segment lost 6 bases and the J segment 3 bases; nucleotides outside the gene matches: 5. The CDR3 has 14 amino acids. CDR3 bases: TGTGCCAGCAGGGACAGGATCTACAATCAGCCCCAGCATTTT. Its protein is CASRDRIYNQPQHF.

This clonotype showed up many times. J is TRBJ1-2 and V is TRBV20-1; D is unclear. Germline CDR1 and CDR2: DFQATT and SNEGSKA (reference sequence). V shed 6 bases and J shed 7 bases, with 24 bases lying between them. The length of the CDR3 is 15 residues. The CDR3 DNA follows: TGCAGTGCCAGAAATAATAACGGGGTTGAACCTGGCTACACCTTC. This codes for CSARNNNGVEPGYTF.

This chain links TRBV20-1 with TRBJ2-2; 8 bases fit TRBD2. Germline trimming cut 6 bases from V and 5 bases from J; bases unmatched to any gene: 11. Germline V gives CDR1 DFQATT, CDR2 SNEGSKA (reference sequence). The CDR3 has 15 amino acids. The CDR3 sequence: CSARPSGLWTGELFF. Written as DNA, the CDR3 is TGCAGTGCGAGACCTAGCGGGCTATGGACCGGGGAGCTGTTTTTT.

This clonotype was counted many times. This chain connects TRBV2 to TRBJ1-3; 10 nucleotides agree with TRBD1. CDR1 is SNHLY, CDR2 FYNNEI, per germline. Unmatched junction bases numbered 1, after V lost 0 bases and J lost 2 bases. The CDR3 contains 16 residues. The CDR3: CASSEAGTGAGNTIYF. The CDR3 DNA reads as TGTGCCAGCAGTGAAGCCGGGACAGGGGCTGGAAACACCATATATTTT.

This clonotype was detected only a few times. The chain carries TRBV13 and TRBJ1-4; 8 bases are shared with TRBD1. This CDR3 is built from 13 residues. Per the germline V gene, CDR1 is PRHDT and CDR2 is FYEKMQ (reference sequence). Unmatched junction bases numbered 3, after V lost 4 bases and J lost 8 bases. This CDR3 reads CASSYRGDEKLFF. CDR3 nucleotide sequence: TGTGCCAGCAGCTACAGGGGGGACGAAAAACTGTTTTTT.

This clonotype was seen repeatedly, ten times or more. The chain uses TRBV30 and TRBJ2-1; no reliable D call. This CDR3 is built from 12 residues. Germline-derived CDR1 and CDR2 are GTSNPN and SVGIG (reference sequence). V was trimmed by 2 bases and J by 8 bases, leaving 10 bases between them. CDR3 DNA: TGTGCCTGGAGTCCCGGTTTCGATGAGCAGTTCTTC. This gives the protein CAWSPGFDEQFF. Combining the CDR3 with reference TRBV30 and TRBJ2-1 gives the whole variable domain SQTIHQWPATLVQPVGSPLSLECTVEGTSNPNLYWYRQAAGRGLQLLFYSVGIGQISSEVPQNLSASRPQDRQFILSSKKLLLSDSGFYLCAWSPGFDEQFFGPGTRLTVL.

The chain uses TRBV30 and TRBJ1-2, with D unclear. V was trimmed by 1 base and J by 3 bases, leaving 18 bases between them. The CDR3 is made up of 16 amino acids. Germline values: CDR1 GTSNPN, CDR2 SVGIG (reference sequence). The CDR3 bases are TGTGCCTGGAGTGGGGTATCGACTCAAGGCGACTATGGCTACACCTTC. Translating gives CAWSGVSTQGDYGYTF.

The genes are TRBV29-1 and TRBJ1-2, with D possibly TRBD1 on 6 matching bases. V was pared by 1 base and J by 4 bases, with 16 bases between. The CDR3 has 15 amino acids. Germline V gene lookup returns CDR1 SQVTM and CDR2 ANQGSEA. The CDR3 region has the DNA TGCAGCGTTGAAGTATCCCTGGGGGCTCTCTATGGCTACACCTTC. Translating gives CSVEVSLGALYGYTF.

This clonotype was seen a few times. The chain couples TRBV27 to TRBJ1-1; possible D gene TRBD1, 5 bases. Per germline, CDR1 MNHEY and CDR2 SMNVEV (reference sequence). V was clipped by 0 bases and J by 1 base, with 9 bases between them. There are 15 residues in the CDR3. The CDR3 region is CASSLSFDRNTEAFF. The DNA for the CDR3 is TGTGCCAGCAGTTTATCGTTTGACAGGAACACTGAAGCTTTCTTT.

Only a few counts were recorded for this clonotype. The gene calls are TRBV3-1 and TRBJ2-2, with D perhaps being TRBD1 or TRBD2 (5 bases each). CDR3 length: 17 residues. The germline V gene has CDR1 LGHDT and CDR2 YNNKEL (reference sequence). The V and J ends lost 0 bases and 3 bases respectively, with 14 bases between them. The CDR3 sequence: CASSQDFGTEYTGELFF. CDR3 nucleotide sequence: TGTGCCAGCAGCCAAGATTTTGGGACGGAGTACACCGGGGAGCTGTTTTTT. The complete variable domain, with remaining parts taken from reference TRBV3-1 and TRBJ2-2, reads DTAVSQTPKYLVTQMGNDKSIKCEQNLGHDTMYWYKQDSKKFLKIMFSYNNKELIINETVPNRFSPKSPDKAHLNLHINSLELGDSAVYFCASSQDFGTEYTGELFFGEGSRLTVL.